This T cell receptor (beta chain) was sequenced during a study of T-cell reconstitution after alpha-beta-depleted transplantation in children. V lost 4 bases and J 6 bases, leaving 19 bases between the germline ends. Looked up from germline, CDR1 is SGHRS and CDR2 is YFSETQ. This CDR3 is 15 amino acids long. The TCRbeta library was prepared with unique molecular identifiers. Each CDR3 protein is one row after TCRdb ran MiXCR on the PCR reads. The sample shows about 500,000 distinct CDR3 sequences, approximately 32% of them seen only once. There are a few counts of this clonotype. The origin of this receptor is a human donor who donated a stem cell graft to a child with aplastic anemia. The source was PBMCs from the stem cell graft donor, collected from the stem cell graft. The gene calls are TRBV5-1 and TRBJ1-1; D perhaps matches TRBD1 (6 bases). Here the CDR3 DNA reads TGCGCCAGCAGCCACGATAGCCAGGGGCCTCCTGAAGCTTTCTTT. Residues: CASSHDSQGPPEAFF.